The clone carrying this T cell receptor (beta chain) was counted a single time. This sample is drawn from a study of shared clonotypes between healthy human individuals. This CDR3 comprises 14 residues. Trimming left V 8 bases short and J 0 bases short, with 11 bases between. Germline-derived CDR1 and CDR2 are SGHRS and YFSETQ. It was across several immunoSEQ plates that each subset's genomic DNA was evenly split. The repertoire was sequenced with immunoSEQ multiplex PCR; TCRdb's copy has only in-frame clones and lacks some. The profile shows over 2 million clones, 85% to 95% of them singletons. The source is a man aged 18 to 29 in good health. The sample was naive CD4+ T cells sorted from blood. As to subset: CD45RA+ positively selected. The chain recombines TRBV5-1 with TRBJ2-2; D call uncertain. The CDR3 DNA reads TGCGCCAGTAAGGACGGTTCGAACACCGGGGAGCTGTTTTTT. Amino acids: CASKDGSNTGELFF.